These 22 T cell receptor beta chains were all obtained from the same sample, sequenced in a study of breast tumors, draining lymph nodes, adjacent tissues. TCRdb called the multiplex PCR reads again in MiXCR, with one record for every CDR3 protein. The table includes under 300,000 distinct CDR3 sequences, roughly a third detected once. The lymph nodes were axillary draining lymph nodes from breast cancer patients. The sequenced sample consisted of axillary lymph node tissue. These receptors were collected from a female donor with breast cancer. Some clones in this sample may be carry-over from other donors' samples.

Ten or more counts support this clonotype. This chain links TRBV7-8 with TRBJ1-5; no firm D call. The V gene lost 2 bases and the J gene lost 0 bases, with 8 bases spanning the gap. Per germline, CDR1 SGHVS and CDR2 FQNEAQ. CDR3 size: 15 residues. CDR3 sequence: CASSLTVISNQPQHF. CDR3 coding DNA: TGTGCCAGCAGCTTAACAGTGATTAGCAATCAGCCCCAGCATTTT.

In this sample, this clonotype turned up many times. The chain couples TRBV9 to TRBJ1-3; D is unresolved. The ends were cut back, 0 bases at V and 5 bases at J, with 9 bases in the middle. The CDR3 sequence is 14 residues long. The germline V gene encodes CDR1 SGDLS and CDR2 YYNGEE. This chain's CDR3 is CASSVEAGRNTIYF. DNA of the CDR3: TGTGCCAGCAGCGTAGAGGCAGGTCGAAACACCATATATTTT.

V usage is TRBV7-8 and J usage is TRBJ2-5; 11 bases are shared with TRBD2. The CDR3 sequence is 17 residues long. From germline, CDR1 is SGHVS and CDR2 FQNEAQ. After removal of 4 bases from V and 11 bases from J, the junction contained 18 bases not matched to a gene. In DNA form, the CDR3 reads TGTGCCAGCAGCTCCACAGTAGCGGGAGGGAGCACAGATCCGCAGTACTTC. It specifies CASSSTVAGGSTDPQYF.

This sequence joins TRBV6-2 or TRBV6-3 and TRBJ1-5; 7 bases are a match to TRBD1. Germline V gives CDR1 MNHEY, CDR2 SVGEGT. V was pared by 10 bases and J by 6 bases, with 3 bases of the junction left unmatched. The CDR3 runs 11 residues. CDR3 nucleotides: TGTGCCATGACAGGGTTTCAGCCCCAGCATTTT. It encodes CAMTGFQPQHF.

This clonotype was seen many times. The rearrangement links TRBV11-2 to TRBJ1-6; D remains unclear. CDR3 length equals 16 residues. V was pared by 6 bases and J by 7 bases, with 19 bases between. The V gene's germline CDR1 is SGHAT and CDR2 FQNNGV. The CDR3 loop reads CASSGGVTSSNSPLHF. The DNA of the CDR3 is TGTGCCAGCAGTGGCGGCGTAACTAGCTCCAATTCACCCCTCCACTTT.

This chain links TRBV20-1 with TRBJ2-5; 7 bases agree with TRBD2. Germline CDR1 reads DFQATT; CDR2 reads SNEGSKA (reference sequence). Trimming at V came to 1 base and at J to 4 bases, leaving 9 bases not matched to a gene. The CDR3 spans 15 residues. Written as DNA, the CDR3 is TGCAGTGCTAGAGCGATGATGGGGGGGTTAGAGACCCAGTACTTC. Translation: CSARAMMGGLETQYF.

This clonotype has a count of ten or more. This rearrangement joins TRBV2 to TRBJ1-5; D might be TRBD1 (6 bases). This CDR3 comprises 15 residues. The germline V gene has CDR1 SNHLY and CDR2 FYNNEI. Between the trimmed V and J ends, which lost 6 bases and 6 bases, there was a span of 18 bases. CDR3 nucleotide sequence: TGTGCCAGCAGAGGGGACATTCACGGGGGTCAGCCCCAGCATTTT. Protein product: CASRGDIHGGQPQHF.

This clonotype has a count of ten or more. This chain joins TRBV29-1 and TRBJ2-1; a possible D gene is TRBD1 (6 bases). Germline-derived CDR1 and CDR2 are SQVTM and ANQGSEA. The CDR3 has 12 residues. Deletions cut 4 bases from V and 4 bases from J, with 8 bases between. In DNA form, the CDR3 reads TGCAGCGTTGGACAGGAGTACAATGAGCAGTTCTTC. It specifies CSVGQEYNEQFF.

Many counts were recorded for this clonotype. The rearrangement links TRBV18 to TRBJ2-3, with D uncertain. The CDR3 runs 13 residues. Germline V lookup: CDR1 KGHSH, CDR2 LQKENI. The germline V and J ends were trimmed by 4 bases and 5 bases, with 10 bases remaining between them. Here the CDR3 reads CASSLNLLDTQYF. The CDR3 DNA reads TGTGCCAGCTCACTGAACCTGCTAGATACGCAGTATTTT.

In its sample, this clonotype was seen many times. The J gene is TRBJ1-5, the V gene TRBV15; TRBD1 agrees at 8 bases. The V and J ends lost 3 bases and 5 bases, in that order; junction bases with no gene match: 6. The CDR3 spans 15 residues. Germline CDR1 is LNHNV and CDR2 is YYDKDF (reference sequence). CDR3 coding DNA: TGTGCCACCAGCAGCACGCACAGGGGGGATCAGCCCCAGCATTTT. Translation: CATSSTHRGDQPQHF.

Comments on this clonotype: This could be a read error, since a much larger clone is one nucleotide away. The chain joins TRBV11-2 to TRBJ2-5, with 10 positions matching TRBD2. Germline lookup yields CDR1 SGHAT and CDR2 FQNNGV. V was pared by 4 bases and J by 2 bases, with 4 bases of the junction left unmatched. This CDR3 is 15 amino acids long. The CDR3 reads CASSYQLAGQETQYF. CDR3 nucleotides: TGTGCCAGCAGCTACCAACTAGCGGGGCAAGAGACCCAGTACTTC. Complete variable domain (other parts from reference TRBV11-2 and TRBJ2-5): EAGVAQSPRYKIIEKRQSVAFWCNPISGHATLYWYQQILGQGPKLLIQFQNNGVVDDSQLPKDRFSAERLKGVDSTLKIQPAKLEDSAVYLCASSYQLAGQETQYFGPGTRLLVL.

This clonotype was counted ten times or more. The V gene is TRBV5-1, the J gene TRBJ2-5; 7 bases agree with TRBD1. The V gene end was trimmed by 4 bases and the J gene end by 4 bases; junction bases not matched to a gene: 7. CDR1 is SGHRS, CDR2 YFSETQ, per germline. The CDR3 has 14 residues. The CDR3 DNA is TGCGCCAGCAGCCCGCGACAGGGCCCAGAGACCCAGTACTTC. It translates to CASSPRQGPETQYF.

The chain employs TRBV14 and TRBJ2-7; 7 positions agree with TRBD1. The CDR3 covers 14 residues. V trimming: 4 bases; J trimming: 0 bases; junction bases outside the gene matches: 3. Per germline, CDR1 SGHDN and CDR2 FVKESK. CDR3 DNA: TGTGCCAGCAGCCCCACAGGGGCCTCCTACGAGCAGTACTTC. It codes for CASSPTGASYEQYF.

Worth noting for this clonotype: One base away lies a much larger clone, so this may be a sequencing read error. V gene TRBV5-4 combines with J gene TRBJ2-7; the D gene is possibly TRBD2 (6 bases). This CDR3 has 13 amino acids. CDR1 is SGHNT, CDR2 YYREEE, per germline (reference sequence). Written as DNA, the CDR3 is TGTGCCAGCGCCCCCTATCCGGACTACGACCAGTACTTC. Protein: CASAPYPDYDQYF.

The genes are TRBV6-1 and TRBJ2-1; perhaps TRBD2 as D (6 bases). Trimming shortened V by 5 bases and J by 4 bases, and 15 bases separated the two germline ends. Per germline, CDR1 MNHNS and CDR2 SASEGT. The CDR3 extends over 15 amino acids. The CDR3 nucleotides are TGTGCCAGCAGTCAATCAGGGAGGTTGTACAATGAGCAGTTCTTC. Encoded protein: CASSQSGRLYNEQFF.

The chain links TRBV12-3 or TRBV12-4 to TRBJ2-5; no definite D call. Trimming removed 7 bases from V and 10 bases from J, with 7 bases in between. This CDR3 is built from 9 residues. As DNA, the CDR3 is TGTGCCAGCACTCGCCGCCAGTACTTC. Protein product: CASTRRQYF.

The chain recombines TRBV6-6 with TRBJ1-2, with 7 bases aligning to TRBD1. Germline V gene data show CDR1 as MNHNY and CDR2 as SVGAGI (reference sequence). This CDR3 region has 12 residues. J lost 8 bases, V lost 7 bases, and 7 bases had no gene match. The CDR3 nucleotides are TGTGCCAGCACCTCGACAGGGAACGGCTACACCTTC. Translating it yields CASTSTGNGYTF.

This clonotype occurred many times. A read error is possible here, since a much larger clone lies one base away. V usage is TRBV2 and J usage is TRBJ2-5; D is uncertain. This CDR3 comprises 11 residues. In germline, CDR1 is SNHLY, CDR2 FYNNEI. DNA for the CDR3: TGTGCCAGCAGTGAAGGGCGGACCCGGTACTTC. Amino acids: CASSEGRTRYF.

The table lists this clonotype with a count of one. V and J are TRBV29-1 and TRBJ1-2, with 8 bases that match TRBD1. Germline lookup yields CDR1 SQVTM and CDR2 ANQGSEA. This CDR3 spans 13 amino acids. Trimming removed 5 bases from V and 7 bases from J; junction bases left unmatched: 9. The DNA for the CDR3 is TGCAGCGTTCGGAACAGGGGGGATTTTGGCTACACCTTC. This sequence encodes CSVRNRGDFGYTF.

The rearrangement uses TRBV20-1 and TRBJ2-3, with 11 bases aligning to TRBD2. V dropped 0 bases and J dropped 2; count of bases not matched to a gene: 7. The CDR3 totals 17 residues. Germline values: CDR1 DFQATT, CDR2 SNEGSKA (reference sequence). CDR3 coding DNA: TGCAGTGCTAGAGATGCGCTAGCGGGAGGCAACACAGATACGCAGTATTTT. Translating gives CSARDALAGGNTDTQYF.

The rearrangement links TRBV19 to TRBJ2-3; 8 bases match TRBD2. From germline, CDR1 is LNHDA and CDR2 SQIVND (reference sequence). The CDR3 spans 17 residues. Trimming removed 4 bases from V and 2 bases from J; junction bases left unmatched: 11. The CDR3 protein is CASSRVGGAGATDTQYF. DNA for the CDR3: TGTGCCAGTAGTAGAGTCGGGGGGGCGGGGGCCACAGATACGCAGTATTTT.

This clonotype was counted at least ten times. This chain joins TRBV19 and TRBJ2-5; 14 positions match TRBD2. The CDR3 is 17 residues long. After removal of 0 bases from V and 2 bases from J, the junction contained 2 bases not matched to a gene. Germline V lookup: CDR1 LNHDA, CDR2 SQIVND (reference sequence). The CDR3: CASSIDWTSGGQETQYF. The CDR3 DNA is TGTGCCAGTAGTATAGATTGGACTAGCGGGGGGCAAGAGACCCAGTACTTC. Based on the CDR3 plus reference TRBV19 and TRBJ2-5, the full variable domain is DGGITQSPKYLFRKEGQNVTLSCEQNLNHDAMYWYRQDPGQGLRLIYYSQIVNDFQKGDIAEGYSVSREKKESFPLTVTSAQKNPTAFYLCASSIDWTSGGQETQYFGPGTRLLVL.